What follows describes a single T cell receptor (beta chain). Its target is not known. The data originate from a study of shared clonotypes between healthy human individuals. Study-level results: Naive subsets typically showed greater estimated richness than memory subsets.

The assay was immunoSEQ multiplex PCR, and TCRdb's table has in-frame clones only and misses some. Of 2 million to 3 million clones listed, 90% to 95% are singletons. Germline lookup yields CDR1 SGHRS and CDR2 YFSETQ. Between the trimmed V and J ends, which lost 0 bases and 2 bases, there was a span of 9 bases. The CDR3 extends over 15 amino acids. What was sequenced was naive CD4+ T cells from PBMCs. Subset: CD45RA+ positively selected. This clonotype originated in a man aged 18 to 30 in good health. Some clones in this sample may be carry-over from other donors' samples. The chain couples TRBV5-1 to TRBJ1-5; D remains unclear. The CDR3 DNA sequence: TGCGCCAGCAGCTTGGACGGGGTTGGCAATCAGCCCCAGCATTTT. Translation gives CASSLDGVGNQPQHF. Full variable domain (remainder filled in from reference TRBV5-1 and TRBJ1-5): KAGVTQTPRYLIKTRGQQVTLSCSPISGHRSVSWYQQTPGQGLQFLFEYFSETQRNKGNFPGRFSGRQFSNSRSEMNVSTLELGDSALYLCASSLDGVGNQPQHFGDGTRLSIL.